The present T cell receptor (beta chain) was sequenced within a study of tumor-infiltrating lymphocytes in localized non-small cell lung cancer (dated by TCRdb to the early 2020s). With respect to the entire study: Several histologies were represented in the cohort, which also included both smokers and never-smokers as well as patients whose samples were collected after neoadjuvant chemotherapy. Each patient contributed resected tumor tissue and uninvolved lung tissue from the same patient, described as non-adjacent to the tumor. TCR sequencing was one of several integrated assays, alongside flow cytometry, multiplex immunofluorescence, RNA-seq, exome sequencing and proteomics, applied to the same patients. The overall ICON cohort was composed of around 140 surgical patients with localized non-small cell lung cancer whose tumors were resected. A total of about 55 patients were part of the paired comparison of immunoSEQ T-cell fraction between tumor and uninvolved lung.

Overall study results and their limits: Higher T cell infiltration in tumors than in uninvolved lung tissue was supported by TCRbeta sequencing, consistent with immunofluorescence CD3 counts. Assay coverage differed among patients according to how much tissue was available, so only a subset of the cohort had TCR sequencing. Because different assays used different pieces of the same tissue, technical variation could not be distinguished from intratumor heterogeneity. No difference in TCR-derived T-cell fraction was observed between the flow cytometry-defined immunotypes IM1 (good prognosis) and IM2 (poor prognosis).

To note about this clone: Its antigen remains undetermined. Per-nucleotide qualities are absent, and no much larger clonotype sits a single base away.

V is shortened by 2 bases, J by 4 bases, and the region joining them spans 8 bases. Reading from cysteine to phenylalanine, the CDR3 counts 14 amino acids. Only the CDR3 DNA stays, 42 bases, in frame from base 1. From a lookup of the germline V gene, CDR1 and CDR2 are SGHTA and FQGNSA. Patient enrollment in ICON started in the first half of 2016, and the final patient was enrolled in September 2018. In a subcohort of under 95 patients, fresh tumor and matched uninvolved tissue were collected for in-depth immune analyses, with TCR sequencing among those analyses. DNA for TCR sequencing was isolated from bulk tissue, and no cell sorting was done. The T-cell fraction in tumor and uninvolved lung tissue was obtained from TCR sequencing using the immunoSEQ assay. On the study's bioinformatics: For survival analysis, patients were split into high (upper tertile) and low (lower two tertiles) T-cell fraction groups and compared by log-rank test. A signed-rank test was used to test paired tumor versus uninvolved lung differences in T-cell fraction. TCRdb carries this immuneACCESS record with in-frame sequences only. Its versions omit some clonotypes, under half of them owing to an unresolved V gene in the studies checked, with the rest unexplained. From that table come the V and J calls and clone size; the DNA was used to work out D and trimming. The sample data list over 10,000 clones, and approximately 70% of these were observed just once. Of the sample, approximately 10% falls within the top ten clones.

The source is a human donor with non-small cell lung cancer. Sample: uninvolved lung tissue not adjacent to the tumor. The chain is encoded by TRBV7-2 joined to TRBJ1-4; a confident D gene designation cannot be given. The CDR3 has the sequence CASSLRQDNEKLFF. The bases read TGTGCCAGCAGCTTACGACAAGATAATGAAAAACTGTTTTTT.